Shown below are 30 T cell receptor beta chains from a single sample sequenced in a study of blood T cell repertoires in COVID-19 (TCRdb year 2020). The library was produced with the immunoSEQ multiplex PCR assay. Drawn from immuneACCESS, this table holds only the in-frame rearrangements with V and J called that TCRdb kept. Clones are partly lost; checked studies trace under half to an unresolved V gene and leave the rest unexplained. The sample contains 110,000 or so clones, around 85% of them found a single time. Jointly, the top ten make up about 6.1% of the sample. The source material was peripheral blood. These receptors were taken from a woman aged 60-75 years with COVID-19, enrolled during active disease.

On this clone: One end of the junction does not line up with germline, which may come from a read error. This chain links TRBV7-7 with TRBJ2-3; TRBD1 matches at 7 bases. The CDR3 is 15 amino acids. Germline V gives CDR1 SSHAT, CDR2 FNYEAQ (reference sequence). In nucleotides, the CDR3 is TGTGCTAGCAGCTTATACAGGGGTGACACAGATACGCAGTATTTT. This codes for CASSLYRGDTDTQYF.

V and J are TRBV2 and TRBJ1-3; D not resolved. This CDR3 has 13 amino acids. Per the germline V gene, CDR1 is SNHLY and CDR2 is FYNNEI. Trimming removed 2 bases from V and 2 bases from J, with 4 bases in between. The CDR3 loop is CASSENTGNTIYF. The CDR3, as DNA: TGTGCCAGCAGTGAAAACACTGGAAACACCATATATTTT.

The V call is TRBV28, the J call TRBJ2-3, with TRBD2 matching 8 bases. Germline CDR1 and CDR2: MDHEN and SYDVKM. This CDR3 region has 15 residues. V was pared by 7 bases and J by 0 bases, with 6 bases of the junction left unmatched. CDR3 residues: CASIIGGASTDTQYF. CDR3 bases: TGTGCCAGCATTATCGGGGGGGCTAGCACAGATACGCAGTATTTT.

The genes are TRBV19 and TRBJ1-5; TRBD1 agrees at 9 bases. This CDR3 comprises 15 residues. V shed 5 bases, J shed 5 bases, and the junction held 7 bases outside the gene matches. Germline V gives CDR1 LNHDA, CDR2 SQIVND (reference sequence). The CDR3 DNA reads as TGTGCCAGTAGTGAAGCCGGGACAGGGTATCAGCCCCAGCATTTT. Its translation: CASSEAGTGYQPQHF.

CDR3 sequence: CATSEAQGATVEQFF. The CDR3 coding sequence is TGTGCCACCAGTGAAGCCCAGGGGGCGACTGTGGAGCAGTTCTTC. The rearrangement links TRBV24-1 to TRBJ2-1, with 8 positions matching TRBD1. Germline lookup yields CDR1 KGHDR and CDR2 SFDVKD. CDR3 length equals 15 residues. J gave up 10 bases and V 4 bases, and 11 bases lay outside the gene matches.

J is TRBJ2-5 and V is TRBV29-1, with 8 bases aligning to TRBD1. Germline V lookup: CDR1 SQVTM, CDR2 ANQGSEA. The CDR3 is made up of 14 amino acids. Trimming cost V 7 bases and J 7 bases; bases outside gene matches: 14. The CDR3 sequence is CSGDRTGSDGTQYF. CDR3 nucleotides: TGCAGCGGGGACAGGACAGGGAGCGATGGGACCCAGTACTTC.

The rearrangement links TRBV27 to TRBJ1-2, with D uncertain. V gave up 4 bases and J gave up 8 bases, with 20 bases separating them. The CDR3 sequence is 15 residues long. Germline V gene lookup returns CDR1 MNHEY and CDR2 SMNVEV (reference sequence). The CDR3 loop reads CASSSKTEPREGYTF. The CDR3 bases are TGTGCCAGCAGTTCAAAGACGGAGCCCCGGGAGGGCTACACCTTC.

V and J are TRBV11-1 and TRBJ1-1; D is perhaps TRBD1 (6 bases). V was cut by 0 bases and J by 3 bases, with 14 bases left in between. CDR1 and CDR2 (germline): SGHAT, FQDESV (reference sequence). CDR3 length equals 16 residues. CDR3 nucleotides: TGTGCCAGCAGCTTAGCCGCACAGGGCTTGTACACTGAAGCTTTCTTT. The encoded protein is CASSLAAQGLYTEAFF.

The chain joins TRBV19 to TRBJ1-1, with D tentatively TRBD1 (5 bases). This CDR3 contains 13 residues. V was shortened by 3 bases and J by 5 bases, with 10 bases between the two germline ends. Per germline, CDR1 LNHDA and CDR2 SQIVND (reference sequence). The CDR3 bases are TGTGCCAGTAGTATCGGGGGAGGGACTGAAGCTTTCTTT. This gives the protein CASSIGGGTEAFF.

V is TRBV18 and J is TRBJ1-6; no definite D call. The CDR3 runs 16 residues. V was pared by 3 bases and J by 5 bases, with 14 bases between. Germline assignment: CDR1 KGHSH and CDR2 LQKENI. The CDR3 DNA follows: TGTGCCAGCTCACCGAACCGGGGAGGGAATAATTCACCCCTCCACTTT. This encodes CASSPNRGGNNSPLHF.

This rearrangement joins TRBV19 to TRBJ1-5; 7 positions match TRBD1. The germline CDR1 and CDR2 sequences are LNHDA and SQIVND (reference sequence). Germline trimming cut 6 bases from V and 6 bases from J; bases unmatched to any gene: 11. This CDR3 contains 15 residues. The CDR3: CASSEGQGGVQPQHF. Here the CDR3 DNA reads TGTGCCAGTAGCGAGGGTCAGGGGGGAGTTCAGCCCCAGCATTTT.

This sequence joins TRBV18 and TRBJ2-7; maybe TRBD1 (6 bases). In germline, CDR1 is KGHSH, CDR2 LQKENI. Trimming cost V 0 bases and J 6 bases, with 12 bases left between them. This CDR3 spans 14 amino acids. This CDR3 reads CASSPPWTVGEQYF. The CDR3 DNA reads as TGTGCCAGCTCACCACCGTGGACAGTTGGCGAGCAGTACTTC.

This rearrangement joins TRBV25-1 to TRBJ2-1; 9 bases align to TRBD1. The germline CDR1 and CDR2 sequences are MGHDK and SYGVNS. CDR3 length: 15 amino acids. V lost 10 bases, J lost 8 bases, and 15 bases stayed unmatched. CDR3 in DNA: TGTGCCACTTCCCGCCGGGACAGGGCTCGGGATGAGCAGTTCTTC. Translating gives CATSRRDRARDEQFF.

The chain joins TRBV5-1 to TRBJ1-3; 7 nucleotides agree with TRBD1. The ends lost 4 bases at V and 0 bases at J; junction bases unmatched: 13. The germline V gene has CDR1 SGHRS and CDR2 YFSETQ. The CDR3 is made up of 18 amino acids. The CDR3: CASSHRTGTLSSGNTIYF. CDR3 sequence (DNA): TGCGCCAGCAGCCATAGGACAGGCACCTTGAGCTCTGGAAACACCATATATTTT.

The chain links TRBV5-8 to TRBJ2-6; D unresolved. Trimming took 4 bases from V and 4 from J, leaving 9 bases between them. CDR1 is SGHTS and CDR2 is YDEGEE in the germline V gene. The CDR3 is 14 amino acids. The CDR3 DNA is TGTGCCAGCAGCCTAGAGATAGGGGCCAACGTCCTGACTTTC. Its protein product is CASSLEIGANVLTF.

The V gene is TRBV7-9, the J gene TRBJ1-2, with 8 bases identical to TRBD1. J gave up 4 bases and V 1 base, and 5 bases lay outside the gene matches. The CDR3 runs to 15 residues. Germline V gene sequence: CDR1 SEHNR, CDR2 FQNEAQ (reference sequence). As DNA, the CDR3 is TGTGCCAGCAGCTTAGGGACAGGGTATGGCTATGGCTACACCTTC. Protein sequence: CASSLGTGYGYGYTF.

The rearrangement links TRBV6-4 to TRBJ2-3; 9 bases are a match to TRBD2. Germline CDR1 and CDR2: MRHNA and SNTAGT. The trim removed 2 bases at V and 2 bases at J, leaving 11 bases unmatched. The CDR3 loop spans 18 amino acids. The CDR3 reads CASSDASGALGDTDTQYF. The CDR3 nucleotides are TGTGCCAGCAGTGACGCTAGCGGGGCCCTGGGAGACACAGATACGCAGTATTTT.

The chain joins TRBV2 to TRBJ1-4; D is possibly TRBD1 (5 bases). The germline V gene encodes CDR1 SNHLY and CDR2 FYNNEI. V lost 2 bases and J 3 bases, leaving 13 bases between the germline ends. This CDR3 region has 16 residues. The CDR3: CASSEWEGRANEKLFF. In DNA, the CDR3 is TGTGCCAGCAGTGAATGGGAGGGGCGGGCTAATGAAAAACTGTTTTTT.

The chain's CDR3 is CASSYIGPGQLNSPLHF. The CDR3 nucleotides read TGTGCCAGCAGCTATATAGGTCCGGGACAGCTTAATTCACCCCTCCACTTT. The chain combines TRBV7-9 with TRBJ1-6; 7 bases map to TRBD1. CDR1 and CDR2 from the germline V gene are SEHNR and FQNEAQ (reference sequence). Losses at the gene ends were 4 bases for V and 6 bases for J; bases not matched to a gene: 12. This CDR3 region has 17 residues.

This clone has just a few counts. V usage is TRBV6-5 and J usage is TRBJ1-5; D ambiguous. Germline V CDR1 and CDR2: MNHEY, SVGAGI. The CDR3 runs 16 residues. V lost 0 bases, J lost 1 base, and 10 bases lay in between. CDR3 DNA sequence: TGTGCCAGCAGTTACTCTCCCTCGGGGAGCAATCAGCCCCAGCATTTT. Protein sequence: CASSYSPSGSNQPQHF.

The V and J genes are TRBV30 and TRBJ1-1; TRBD1 agrees at 8 bases. V dropped 0 bases and J dropped 3; count of bases not matched to a gene: 0. CDR3 length equals 13 residues. Germline V gives CDR1 GTSNPN, CDR2 SVGIG (reference sequence). As DNA, the CDR3 is TGTGCCTGGAGTGTACAGGGGGACACTGAAGCTTTCTTT. Amino acids: CAWSVQGDTEAFF.

This chain connects TRBV20-1 to TRBJ1-2; possibly TRBD1 for D (5 bases). CDR3 length equals 18 residues. V lost 3 bases and J lost 0, with 23 bases in between. Looked up from germline, CDR1 is DFQATT and CDR2 is SNEGSKA (reference sequence). CDR3 DNA: TGCAGTGCTAGTAACTCGGGGACTTCCAAAAGGCCTAACTATGGCTACACCTTC. Translating it yields CSASNSGTSKRPNYGYTF.

The gene calls are TRBV7-3 and TRBJ2-3; 8 bases fit TRBD1. Germline V gene lookup returns CDR1 SGHTA and CDR2 FQGTGA. V lost 3 bases and J lost 3; bases outside the gene matches: 2. This CDR3 contains 14 residues. The CDR3, as DNA: TGTGCCAGCAGCTTCACAGGGGGTACAGATACGCAGTATTTT. Its translation is CASSFTGGTDTQYF. The entire variable domain, with the rest obtained from reference TRBV7-3 and TRBJ2-3, is as follows: GAGVSQTPSNKVTEKGKYVELRCDPISGHTALYWYRQSLGQGPEFLIYFQGTGAADDSGLPNDRFFAVRPEGSVSTLKIQRTERGDSAVYLCASSFTGGTDTQYFGPGTRLTVL.

The V gene is TRBV27, the J gene TRBJ2-4; 8 nucleotides match TRBD2. Germline-derived CDR1 and CDR2 are MNHEY and SMNVEV (reference sequence). V shed 3 bases, J shed 5 bases, and the junction held 18 bases outside the gene matches. The CDR3 runs to 19 residues. Here the CDR3 reads CASSLIAPRGGDPENIQYF. DNA for the CDR3: TGTGCCAGCAGTTTGATTGCCCCCCGGGGGGGCGACCCGGAAAACATTCAGTACTTC.

The rearrangement links TRBV6-5 to TRBJ2-7; no clear D gene. Germline V gives CDR1 MNHEY, CDR2 SVGAGI. Deletions cut 6 bases from V and 5 bases from J, with 8 bases between. The CDR3 is 11 amino acids. For the CDR3, the DNA is TGTGCCAGCAGCTCTACCGACGAGCAGTACTTC. Its protein is CASSSTDEQYF.

The rearrangement links TRBV18 to TRBJ1-2; 10 positions match TRBD1. This CDR3 has 16 amino acids. Germline V gene sequence: CDR1 KGHSH, CDR2 LQKENI. With V trimmed by 5 bases and J by 4 bases, 10 bases remained unmatched. Here the CDR3 DNA reads TGTGCCAGCTCAAGCGGACAGGGGGGTTCGCTCTATGGCTACACCTTC. Protein product: CASSSGQGGSLYGYTF.

This clone was found once. The chain joins TRBV18 to TRBJ2-1, with a weak D call TRBD1 (5 bases). CDR1 is KGHSH and CDR2 is LQKENI in the germline V gene. The CDR3 consists of 16 residues. The V gene lost 6 bases and the J gene lost 0 bases, with 15 bases spanning the gap. The CDR3 loop reads CASSGDMGRSYNEQFF. For the CDR3, the DNA is TGTGCCAGCTCCGGTGACATGGGGCGCTCCTACAATGAGCAGTTCTTC.

The V and J genes are TRBV7-7 and TRBJ2-7; 12 positions agree with TRBD2. Germline CDR1 is SSHAT and CDR2 is FNYEAQ (reference sequence). The CDR3 covers 17 residues. With 5 bases clipped from V and 2 bases from J, the junction kept 10 bases outside the gene matches. CDR3 DNA: TGTGCCAGCAGCCCCATCCTAACTAGCGGGGGGCCCTACGAGCAGTACTTC. Translation gives CASSPILTSGGPYEQYF.

V gene TRBV15 combines with J gene TRBJ1-5, with no clear D. The CDR3 has 15 amino acids. Germline CDR1 reads LNHNV; CDR2 reads YYDKDF (reference sequence). The ends were cut back, 5 bases at V and 2 bases at J, with 13 bases in the middle. CDR3 protein: CATSWSSRGNQPQHF. The CDR3 bases are TGTGCCACCAGCTGGTCTTCTCGGGGCAATCAGCCCCAGCATTTT.

This chain joins TRBV3-1 (or the pseudogene TRBV3-2) and TRBJ1-3; 10 bases fit TRBD1. V was pared by 4 bases and J by 0 bases, with 6 bases of the junction left unmatched. There are 17 residues in the CDR3. The germline V gene encodes CDR1 LGHDT and CDR2 YNNKEL (reference sequence). The DNA for the CDR3 is TGTGCCAGCAGCCCCCGGGACAGGGGTCTCTCTGGAAACACCATATATTTT. Protein sequence: CASSPRDRGLSGNTIYF.